These T cell receptor beta chains were read from a single sample in a study of shared clonotypes between healthy human individuals. Clones were sequenced by immunoSEQ multiplex PCR, and TCRdb holds only the in-frame ones, with some missing. The sample records about 580,000 clones, 98% being singletons. Material for sequencing was naive CD8+ T cells sorted from blood. These receptor sequences come from a man in his thirties or forties in good health. Both conserved end residues are part of each CDR3. The D gene is left open where the match is weak. Expanded clones are given a class, and other clones once, few, many or no size at all.

clone_size: .
v_call: TRBV5-1
cdr3_length: 14
d_call: TRBD1
j_call: TRBJ2-1
cdr3_nt: TGCGCCAGCAGTCCGGGACAGGGGTACAATGAGCAGTTCTTC
cdr3_aa: CASSPGQGYNEQFF

clone_size: .
v_call: TRBV7-9
cdr3_length: 15
d_call: .
j_call: TRBJ1-5
cdr3_nt: TGTGCCAGCAGCTTCGACACCACGACGGATCAGCCCCAGCATTTT
cdr3_aa: CASSFDTTTDQPQHF

clone_size: once
v_call: TRBV10-1
cdr3_length: 14
d_call: TRBD1
j_call: TRBJ2-5
cdr3_nt: TGCGCCAGCAGTGAGGGGACAGCCCAAGAGACCCAGTACTTC
cdr3_aa: CASSEGTAQETQYF

clone_size: .
v_call: TRBV7-8
cdr3_length: 13
d_call: .
j_call: TRBJ2-7
cdr3_nt: TGTGCCAGCAGCTTATTTGACCGGGCCCACTTCGCCTTC
cdr3_aa: CASSLFDRAHFAF

clone_size: .
v_call: TRBV9
cdr3_length: 16
d_call: TRBD2
j_call: TRBJ2-3
cdr3_nt: TGTGCCAGCAGCGTGACTAGCGGGAGTAGAACAGATACGCAGTATTTT
cdr3_aa: CASSVTSGSRTDTQYF

clone_size: .
v_call: TRBV5-1
cdr3_length: 16
d_call: .
j_call: TRBJ2-2
cdr3_nt: TGCGCCAGCAGCCCCCCCGGGACGGGTAACACCGGGGAGCTGTTTTTT
cdr3_aa: CASSPPGTGNTGELFF

clone_size: .
v_call: TRBV6-5
cdr3_length: 13
d_call: .
j_call: TRBJ2-2
cdr3_nt: TGTGCCAGCGGATTCTGGGGCACCGGGGAGCTGTTTTTT
cdr3_aa: CASGFWGTGELFF

clone_size: .
v_call: TRBV7-2
cdr3_length: 16
d_call: .
j_call: TRBJ1-1
cdr3_nt: TGTGCCAGCAGCCCCGAGCGGACGGTTATGAACACTGAAGCTTTCTTT
cdr3_aa: CASSPERTVMNTEAFF

clone_size: .
v_call: TRBV5-1
cdr3_length: 16
d_call: .
j_call: TRBJ1-2
cdr3_nt: TGCGCCAGCAGGCCCGGGACCTCAAAACCCAGCTATGGCTACACCTTC
cdr3_aa: CASRPGTSKPSYGYTF

clone_size: .
v_call: TRBV2
cdr3_length: 10
d_call: .
j_call: TRBJ1-4
cdr3_nt: TGTGCCAGCCAAGGACCAAAACTGTTTTTT
cdr3_aa: CASQGPKLFF

clone_size: .
v_call: TRBV9
cdr3_length: 13
d_call: TRBD1
j_call: TRBJ2-7
cdr3_nt: TGTGCCAGCAGCCGGACAGGGATCTACGAGCAGTACTTC
cdr3_aa: CASSRTGIYEQYF

clone_size: once
v_call: TRBV29-1
cdr3_length: 12
d_call: .
j_call: TRBJ2-7
cdr3_nt: TGCAGCGTTGAAGATGACCATTACGAGCAGTACTTC
cdr3_aa: CSVEDDHYEQYF

clone_size: .
v_call: TRBV28
cdr3_length: 15
d_call: TRBD1
j_call: TRBJ1-4
cdr3_nt: TGTGCCAGCAGTTCCCGGGGGACAGGGGATGAAAAACTGTTTTTT
cdr3_aa: CASSSRGTGDEKLFF

clone_size: .
v_call: TRBV7-3
cdr3_length: 13
d_call: .
j_call: TRBJ2-5
cdr3_nt: TGTGCCAGCAGCTTAGAAGGGAGAGAGACCCAGTACTTC
cdr3_aa: CASSLEGRETQYF

clone_size: .
v_call: TRBV9
cdr3_length: 15
d_call: .
j_call: TRBJ2-3
cdr3_nt: TGTGCCAGCAGCGTAGACCCTAGCGCCACAGATACGCAGTATTTT
cdr3_aa: CASSVDPSATDTQYF

clone_size: .
v_call: TRBV27
cdr3_length: 15
d_call: TRBD2
j_call: TRBJ2-1
cdr3_nt: TGTGCCAGCAGTTCCTTTCTAGCGGATTACAATGAGCAGTTCTTC
cdr3_aa: CASSSFLADYNEQFF

clone_size: .
v_call: TRBV10-1
cdr3_length: 14
d_call: .
j_call: TRBJ2-1
cdr3_nt: TGCGCCAGCAGTGAGACGCGACGGACAACTGAGCAGTTCTTC
cdr3_aa: CASSETRRTTEQFF

clone_size: .
v_call: TRBV25-1
cdr3_length: 15
d_call: .
j_call: TRBJ2-1
cdr3_nt: TGTGCCAGCAGCGAATCCTACAGCTCCTACAATGAGCAGTTCTTC
cdr3_aa: CASSESYSSYNEQFF

clone_size: .
v_call: TRBV14
cdr3_length: 13
d_call: TRBD2
j_call: TRBJ2-7
cdr3_nt: TGTGCCAGCAGCCACGGTAGCGGGTACGAGCAGTACTTC
cdr3_aa: CASSHGSGYEQYF

clone_size: .
v_call: TRBV5-8
cdr3_length: 18
d_call: .
j_call: TRBJ2-1
cdr3_nt: TGTGCCAGCAGCTTCCCTCTCGGACAGAGGCCTCCCCAAGATGAGCAGTTCTTC
cdr3_aa: CASSFPLGQRPPQDEQFF

clone_size: .
v_call: TRBV27
cdr3_length: 14
d_call: TRBD2
j_call: TRBJ2-7
cdr3_nt: TGTGCCAGCGGACTAGCGGGAGGGTTCTACGAGCAGTACTTC
cdr3_aa: CASGLAGGFYEQYF

clone_size: .
v_call: TRBV27
cdr3_length: 14
d_call: TRBD1
j_call: TRBJ2-1
cdr3_nt: TGTGCCAGCAGTATCGGACAGGGCCACAATGAGCAGTTCTTC
cdr3_aa: CASSIGQGHNEQFF

clone_size: once
v_call: TRBV29-1
cdr3_length: 13
d_call: TRBD2
j_call: TRBJ2-1
cdr3_nt: TGCAGCGTTGAGAGCGGGAGCTACAATGAGCAGTTCTTC
cdr3_aa: CSVESGSYNEQFF

clone_size: .
v_call: TRBV7-9
cdr3_length: 15
d_call: TRBD1
j_call: TRBJ1-2
cdr3_nt: TGTGCCAGCAGCCCCACACCGACAGGGGGCCTTGGCTACACCTTC
cdr3_aa: CASSPTPTGGLGYTF

clone_size: .
v_call: TRBV11-2
cdr3_length: 13
d_call: .
j_call: TRBJ2-7
cdr3_nt: TGTGCCAGCAGGTCCTCTAGGTCCTACGAGCAGTACTTC
cdr3_aa: CASRSSRSYEQYF

clone_size: .
v_call: TRBV27
cdr3_length: 13
d_call: .
j_call: TRBJ2-3
cdr3_nt: TGTGCCAGCAGTTTAATCGTCACAGATACGCAGTATTTT
cdr3_aa: CASSLIVTDTQYF

clone_size: .
v_call: TRBV7-8
cdr3_length: 15
d_call: .
j_call: TRBJ1-2
cdr3_nt: TGTGCCAGCAGCTCAGAAGGGGGGAGGAGCTATGGCTACACCTTC
cdr3_aa: CASSSEGGRSYGYTF

clone_size: .
v_call: TRBV19
cdr3_length: 12
d_call: .
j_call: TRBJ1-1
cdr3_nt: TGTGGTTCGGGTGGGGGGTCCACTGAAGCTTTCTTT
cdr3_aa: CGSGGGSTEAFF

clone_size: .
v_call: TRBV7-9
cdr3_length: 15
d_call: TRBD1
j_call: TRBJ2-7
cdr3_nt: TGTGCCAGCAGCGCCTTAGACAGGGGAGACTACGAGCAGTACTTC
cdr3_aa: CASSALDRGDYEQYF

clone_size: .
v_call: TRBV11-2
cdr3_length: 15
d_call: TRBD2
j_call: TRBJ2-1
cdr3_nt: TGTGCCAGCACCAAAGCGGGAGGTTTATTCGATGAGCAGTTCTTC
cdr3_aa: CASTKAGGLFDEQFF

clone_size: .
v_call: TRBV9
cdr3_length: 16
d_call: .
j_call: TRBJ1-1
cdr3_nt: TGTGCCAGCAGCGTAGGAGGAGGGGGTATTAACACTGAAGCTTTCTTT
cdr3_aa: CASSVGGGGINTEAFF

clone_size: .
v_call: TRBV29-1
cdr3_length: 12
d_call: .
j_call: TRBJ1-2
cdr3_nt: TGCAGCGTTGTCGCGGCGAACTATGGCTACACCTTC
cdr3_aa: CSVVAANYGYTF

clone_size: .
v_call: TRBV10-1
cdr3_length: 15
d_call: TRBD2
j_call: TRBJ2-3
cdr3_nt: TGCGCCAGCAGTGAGAATCGGGGGGTGCGTGATACGCAGTATTTT
cdr3_aa: CASSENRGVRDTQYF

clone_size: .
v_call: TRBV30
cdr3_length: 14
d_call: .
j_call: TRBJ1-2
cdr3_nt: TGTGCCTGGAGTGGAGTCGGACAATACTATGGCTACACCTTC
cdr3_aa: CAWSGVGQYYGYTF

clone_size: .
v_call: TRBV18
cdr3_length: 11
d_call: .
j_call: TRBJ2-5
cdr3_nt: TGTGCCAGCCGGTACCAAGAGACCCAGTACTTC
cdr3_aa: CASRYQETQYF

clone_size: .
v_call: TRBV4-1
cdr3_length: 15
d_call: TRBD2
j_call: TRBJ2-7
cdr3_nt: TGCGCCAGCAGCCAAGACGCGGGAGGCCCCTACGAGCAGTACTTC
cdr3_aa: CASSQDAGGPYEQYF

clone_size: .
v_call: TRBV25-1
cdr3_length: 15
d_call: .
j_call: TRBJ2-1
cdr3_nt: TGTGCCAGCAGTGACGAAGGCGGGATCTTCAATGAGCAGTTCTTC
cdr3_aa: CASSDEGGIFNEQFF

clone_size: .
v_call: TRBV29-1
cdr3_length: 14
d_call: TRBD2
j_call: TRBJ2-1
cdr3_nt: TGCAGCGTTGAAGGGGCTAGCGGGAGTAATGAGCAGTTCTTC
cdr3_aa: CSVEGASGSNEQFF

clone_size: .
v_call: TRBV9
cdr3_length: 16
d_call: TRBD2
j_call: TRBJ2-3
cdr3_nt: TGTGCCAGCAGCGAGCGACTAGCTGACGACACAGATACGCAGTATTTT
cdr3_aa: CASSERLADDTDTQYF

clone_size: .
v_call: TRBV5-1
cdr3_length: 15
d_call: .
j_call: TRBJ2-5
cdr3_nt: TGCGCCAGCAGCTTGGTGGGCAGTACCCAAGAGACCCAGTACTTC
cdr3_aa: CASSLVGSTQETQYF

clone_size: .
v_call: TRBV28
cdr3_length: 11
d_call: .
j_call: TRBJ2-1
cdr3_nt: TGTGCCAGCAGTTGGTACAATGAGCAGTTCTTC
cdr3_aa: CASSWYNEQFF

clone_size: .
v_call: TRBV9
cdr3_length: 16
d_call: TRBD1
j_call: TRBJ2-3
cdr3_nt: TGTGCCAGCAGCAAATCCGGGACAGGGTGGACAGATACGCAGTATTTT
cdr3_aa: CASSKSGTGWTDTQYF

clone_size: .
v_call: TRBV4-3
cdr3_length: 15
d_call: TRBD1
j_call: TRBJ2-7
cdr3_nt: TGCGCCAGCAGCCAAGAAACAGGGGGCCCCTACGAGCAGTACTTC
cdr3_aa: CASSQETGGPYEQYF

clone_size: .
v_call: TRBV9
cdr3_length: 11
d_call: .
j_call: TRBJ1-1
cdr3_nt: TGTGCCAGCAGCAGCGCCATGTTTACTTTCTTT
cdr3_aa: CASSSAMFTFF

clone_size: .
v_call: TRBV9
cdr3_length: 14
d_call: .
j_call: TRBJ1-2
cdr3_nt: TGTGCCAGCAGAGACGAGTGGCAGGTGTATGGCTACACCTTC
cdr3_aa: CASRDEWQVYGYTF

clone_size: .
v_call: TRBV6-1
cdr3_length: 16
d_call: TRBD1
j_call: TRBJ1-2
cdr3_nt: TGTGCCAGCAGTGAAGAAAACCGGGACAGAGGACAGGGCTACACCTTC
cdr3_aa: CASSEENRDRGQGYTF

clone_size: .
v_call: TRBV19
cdr3_length: 17
d_call: TRBD2
j_call: TRBJ2-1
cdr3_nt: TGTGCCAGCAATCCCTCAGGGCTAGCGGGATTTGGCAATGAGCAGTTCTTC
cdr3_aa: CASNPSGLAGFGNEQFF